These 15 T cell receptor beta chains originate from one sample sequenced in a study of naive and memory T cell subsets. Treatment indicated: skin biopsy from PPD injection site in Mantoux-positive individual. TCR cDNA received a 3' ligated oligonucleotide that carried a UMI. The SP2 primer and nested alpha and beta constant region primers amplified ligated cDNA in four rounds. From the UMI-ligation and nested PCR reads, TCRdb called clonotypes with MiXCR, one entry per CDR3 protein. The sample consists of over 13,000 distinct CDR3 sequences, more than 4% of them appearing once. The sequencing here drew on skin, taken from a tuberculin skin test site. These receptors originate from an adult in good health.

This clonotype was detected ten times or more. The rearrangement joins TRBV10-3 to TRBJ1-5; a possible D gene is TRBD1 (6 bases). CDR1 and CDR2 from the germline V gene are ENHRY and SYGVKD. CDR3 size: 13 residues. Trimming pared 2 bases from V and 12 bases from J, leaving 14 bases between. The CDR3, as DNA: TGTGCCATCAGTGAGCCGGGAGGGGGTGGCCAGCATTTT. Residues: CAISEPGGGGQHF.

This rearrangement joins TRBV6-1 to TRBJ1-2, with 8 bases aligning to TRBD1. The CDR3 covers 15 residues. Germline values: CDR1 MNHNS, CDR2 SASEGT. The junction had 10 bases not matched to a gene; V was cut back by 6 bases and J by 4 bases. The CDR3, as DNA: TGTGCCAGCAGCGCCGGTGGACAGGGTTTCTATGGCTACACCTTC. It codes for CASSAGGQGFYGYTF.

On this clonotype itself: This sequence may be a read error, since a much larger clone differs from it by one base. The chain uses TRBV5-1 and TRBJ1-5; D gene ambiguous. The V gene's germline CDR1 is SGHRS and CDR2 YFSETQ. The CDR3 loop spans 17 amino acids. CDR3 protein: CVSSLASVFGGIQPQHF. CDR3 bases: TGCGTCAGCAGCTTGGCCTCCGTGTTCGGAGGGATTCAGCCCCAGCATTTT.

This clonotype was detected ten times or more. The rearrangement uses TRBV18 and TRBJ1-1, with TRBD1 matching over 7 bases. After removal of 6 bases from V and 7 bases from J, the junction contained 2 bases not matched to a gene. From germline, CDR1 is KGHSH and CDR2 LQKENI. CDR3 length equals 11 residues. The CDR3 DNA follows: TGTGCCAGCTCGCGGGACAGTGAAGCTTTCTTT. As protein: CASSRDSEAFF.

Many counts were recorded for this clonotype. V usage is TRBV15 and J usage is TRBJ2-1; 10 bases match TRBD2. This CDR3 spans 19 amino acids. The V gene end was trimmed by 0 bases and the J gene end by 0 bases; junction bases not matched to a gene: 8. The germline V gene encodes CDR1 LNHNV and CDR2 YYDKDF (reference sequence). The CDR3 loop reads CATSRDAGLAIGSYNEQFF. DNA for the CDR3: TGTGCCACCAGCAGAGATGCGGGACTAGCGATAGGCTCCTACAATGAGCAGTTCTTC.

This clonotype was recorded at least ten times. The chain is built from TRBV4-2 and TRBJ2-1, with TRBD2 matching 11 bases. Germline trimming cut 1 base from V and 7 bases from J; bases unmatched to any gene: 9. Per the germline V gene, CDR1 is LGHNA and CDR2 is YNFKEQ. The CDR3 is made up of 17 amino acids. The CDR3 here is CASSQAFFSGGANEQFF. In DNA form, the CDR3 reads TGTGCCAGCAGCCAAGCCTTCTTTAGCGGGGGGGCGAATGAGCAGTTCTTC.

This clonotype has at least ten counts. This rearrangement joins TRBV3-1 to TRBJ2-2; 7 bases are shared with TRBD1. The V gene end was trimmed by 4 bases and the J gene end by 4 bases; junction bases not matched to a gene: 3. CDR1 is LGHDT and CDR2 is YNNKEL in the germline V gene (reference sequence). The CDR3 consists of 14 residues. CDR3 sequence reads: CASSPRQGTGELFF. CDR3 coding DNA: TGTGCCAGCAGCCCCCGACAGGGCACCGGGGAGCTGTTTTTT.

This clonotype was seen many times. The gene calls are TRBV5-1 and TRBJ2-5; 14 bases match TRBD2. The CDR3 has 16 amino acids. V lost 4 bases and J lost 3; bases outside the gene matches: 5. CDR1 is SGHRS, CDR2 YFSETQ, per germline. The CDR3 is CASSRGLAGVKETQYF. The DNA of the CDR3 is TGCGCCAGCAGCCGGGGACTAGCGGGGGTTAAAGAGACCCAGTACTTC.

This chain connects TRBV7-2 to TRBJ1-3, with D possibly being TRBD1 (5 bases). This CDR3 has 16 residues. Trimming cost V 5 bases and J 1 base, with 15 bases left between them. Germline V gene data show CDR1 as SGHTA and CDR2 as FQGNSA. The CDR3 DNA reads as TGTGCCAGCAGCCCACCGGGACCTCCGTCTGGAAACACCATATATTTT. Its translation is CASSPPGPPSGNTIYF. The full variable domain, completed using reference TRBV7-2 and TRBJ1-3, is GAGVSQSPSNKVTEKGKDVELRCDPISGHTALYWYRQSLGQGLEFLIYFQGNSAPDKSGLPSDRFSAERTGGSVSTLTIQRTQQEDSAVYLCASSPPGPPSGNTIYFGEGSWLTVV.

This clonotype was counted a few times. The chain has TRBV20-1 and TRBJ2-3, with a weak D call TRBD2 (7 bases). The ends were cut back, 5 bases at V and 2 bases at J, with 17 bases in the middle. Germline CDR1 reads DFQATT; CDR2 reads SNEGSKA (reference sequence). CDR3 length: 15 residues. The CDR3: CSAGTTGGSTDTQYF. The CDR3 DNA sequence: TGCAGTGCTGGAACTACGGGGGGCTCCACAGATACGCAGTATTTT.

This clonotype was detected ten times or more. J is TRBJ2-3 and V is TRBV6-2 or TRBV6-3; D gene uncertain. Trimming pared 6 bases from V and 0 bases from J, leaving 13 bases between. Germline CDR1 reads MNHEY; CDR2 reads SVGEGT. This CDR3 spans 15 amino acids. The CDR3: CASSTESLSTDTQYF. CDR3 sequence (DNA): TGTGCCAGCAGCACGGAATCCTTGAGCACAGATACGCAGTATTTT.

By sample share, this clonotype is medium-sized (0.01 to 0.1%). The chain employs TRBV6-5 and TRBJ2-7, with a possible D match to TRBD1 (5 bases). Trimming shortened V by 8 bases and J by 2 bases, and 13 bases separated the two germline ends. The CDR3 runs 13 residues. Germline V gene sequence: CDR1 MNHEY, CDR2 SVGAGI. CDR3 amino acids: CASGRSGPYEQYF. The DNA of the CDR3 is TGTGCCAGCGGTCGGTCAGGGCCCTACGAGCAGTACTTC.

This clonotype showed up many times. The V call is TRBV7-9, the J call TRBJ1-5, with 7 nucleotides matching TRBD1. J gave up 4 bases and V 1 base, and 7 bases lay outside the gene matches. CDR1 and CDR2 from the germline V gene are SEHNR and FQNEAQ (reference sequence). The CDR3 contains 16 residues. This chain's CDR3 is CASSLVGRGTNQPQHF. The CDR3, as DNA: TGTGCCAGCAGCTTAGTGGGCAGGGGGACTAATCAGCCCCAGCATTTT. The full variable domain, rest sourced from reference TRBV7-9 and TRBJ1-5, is DTGVSQNPRHKITKRGQNVTFRCDPISEHNRLYWYRQTLGQGPEFLTYFQNEAQLEKSRLLSDRFSAERPKGSFSTLEIQRTEQGDSAMYLCASSLVGRGTNQPQHFGDGTRLSIL.

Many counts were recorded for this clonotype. The CDR3 reads CASSYGRATDTQYF. The CDR3 DNA is TGTGCCAGCAGTTACGGCAGGGCCACAGATACGCAGTATTTT. This sequence joins TRBV6-2 or TRBV6-3 and TRBJ2-3, with a possible D match to TRBD1 (5 bases). Germline loops: CDR1 MNHEY, CDR2 SVGEGT. This CDR3 contains 14 residues. V lost 2 bases, J lost 2 bases, and 8 bases lay in between.

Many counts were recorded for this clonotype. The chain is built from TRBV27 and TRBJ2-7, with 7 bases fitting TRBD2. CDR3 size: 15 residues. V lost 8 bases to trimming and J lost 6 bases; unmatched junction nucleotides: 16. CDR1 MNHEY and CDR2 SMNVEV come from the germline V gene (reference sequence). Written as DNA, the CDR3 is TGTGCCAGCGGACGATTAGGACTAGGAAGAGGCGAGCAGTACTTC. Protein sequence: CASGRLGLGRGEQYF.